This T cell receptor beta chain was obtained from a study of CD8 T cells in ankylosing spondylitis. TCRdb re-analysed the 5' RACE reads in MiXCR, keeping a single row per CDR3 protein. The sample lists 400,000 to 450,000 distinct CDR3 sequences; 17% were seen once. The CDR3 totals 14 residues. In germline, CDR1 is DFQATT, CDR2 SNEGSKA (reference sequence). Trimming pared 6 bases from V and 1 base from J, leaving 15 bases between. This clonotype was observed at least ten times. The antigen is undetermined. Regarding the study as a whole: What appeared characteristic of ankylosing spondylitis blood was a TCR beta motif of about eight highly homologous variants. Matched synovial fluid from ankylosing spondylitis patients was reported to be enriched for disease-linked clones.

What was sequenced was blood, either unsorted or a sorted T cell fraction (not recorded which). This TCR was recovered from a male donor with ankylosing spondylitis. The chain joins TRBV20-1 to TRBJ1-1; D gene ambiguous. CDR3 sequence: CSAAGRTSNTEAFF. CDR3 DNA sequence: TGCAGTGCCGCCGGGAGGACCTCGAACACTGAAGCTTTCTTT.